Below are 23 T cell receptor beta chains sequenced from a single sample in a study of shared clonotypes between healthy human individuals. Terminally differentiated effector memory CD45RA+ cells were excluded by CCR7 positive selection of CD45RO-negative cells. Assay used: immunoSEQ multiplex PCR; TCRdb lists only in-frame clones, some missing. The repertoire consists of roughly 590,000 clones, with less than 97% occurring once and the leading ten covering roughly 0.1%. Sequences were obtained from naive CD8+ T cells sorted from blood. Every receptor here comes from a woman in her thirties in good health.

Regarding this clone: Other DNA sequences in this sample translate to the same CDR3. This chain links TRBV28 with TRBJ1-5; no reliable D call. With 5 bases removed from V and 4 bases from J, the gap between germline ends came to 3 bases. Germline V gene sequence: CDR1 MDHEN, CDR2 SYDVKM. The CDR3 has 11 residues. DNA of the CDR3: TGTGCCAGCAGTGATAATCAGCCCCAGCATTTT. Translated, it gives CASSDNQPQHF.

The gene calls are TRBV29-1 and TRBJ1-3, with D uncertain. This CDR3 region has 11 residues. Germline CDR1 reads SQVTM; CDR2 reads ANQGSEA. V dropped 6 bases and J dropped 0 bases, with 3 bases sitting between them. CDR3 in DNA: TGCAGCGTCCTCTCTGGAAACACCATATATTTT. This codes for CSVLSGNTIYF.

The rearrangement links TRBV4-1 to TRBJ1-6, with D possibly TRBD1 on 5 matching bases. The germline CDR1 and CDR2 sequences are MGHRA and YSYEKL. The CDR3 spans 13 residues. The V and J ends lost 2 bases and 8 bases respectively, with 7 bases between them. The CDR3: CASSQLGDSPLHF. In nucleotides, the CDR3 is TGCGCCAGCAGCCAATTGGGGGATTCACCCCTCCACTTT.

As to this clone: In the same sample, other DNA sequences code for this CDR3. The V and J genes are TRBV5-6 and TRBJ1-1, with TRBD1 matching 11 bases. The germline V gene has CDR1 SGHDT and CDR2 YYEEEE. This CDR3 has 13 amino acids. The V segment lost 3 bases and the J segment 5 bases; nucleotides outside the gene matches: 0. The CDR3 DNA is TGTGCCAGCAGCTGGGACAGGGGGACTGAAGCTTTCTTT. Its translation is CASSWDRGTEAFF. Variable domain in full (rest from reference TRBV5-6 and TRBJ1-1): DAGVTQSPTHLIKTRGQQVTLRCSPKSGHDTVSWYQQALGQGPQFIFQYYEEEERQRGNFPDRFSGHQFPNYSSELNVNALLLGDSALYLCASSWDRGTEAFFGQGTRLTVV.

This sequence joins TRBV7-9 and TRBJ2-3; 10 bases line up with TRBD2. The ends lost 2 bases at V and 5 bases at J; junction bases unmatched: 1. Germline lookup yields CDR1 SEHNR and CDR2 FQNEAQ (reference sequence). CDR3 length: 14 amino acids. The CDR3 bases are TGTGCCAGCAGCTTACTAGCGGGAGTAGATACGCAGTATTTT. It encodes CASSLLAGVDTQYF.

The V call is TRBV19, the J call TRBJ2-1; 8 bases are shared with TRBD2. Germline values: CDR1 LNHDA, CDR2 SQIVND (reference sequence). The CDR3 consists of 18 residues. V shed 5 bases, J shed 4 bases, and the junction held 16 bases outside the gene matches. The CDR3 DNA sequence: TGTGCCAGTAGTCCACGACTAGCGTCATCTGTAGATTACAATGAGCAGTTCTTC. This translates into CASSPRLASSVDYNEQFF.

The chain combines TRBV27 with TRBJ2-7; no definite D call. The CDR3 spans 13 residues. Germline CDR1 MNHEY, CDR2 SMNVEV (reference sequence). The V end was cut by 0 bases, the J end by 3 bases, with 6 bases between. The CDR3 nucleotides are TGTGCCAGCAGTTTATCGAAAAACTACGAGCAGTACTTC. This codes for CASSLSKNYEQYF.

This clone was picked up one time. The chain joins TRBV14 to TRBJ2-6; D remains unclear. The V end lost 2 bases, the J end lost 9 bases, and 2 bases lay between the germline ends. The CDR3 totals 11 residues. CDR1 is SGHDN, CDR2 FVKESK, per germline. CDR3 in DNA: TGTGCCAGCAGCCAAAACAACGTCCTGACTTTC. It yields the protein CASSQNNVLTF.

CDR3 amino acids: CASSLAVDIQYF. The CDR3 nucleotides are TGTGCCAGCAGCTTAGCGGTCGACATTCAGTACTTC. The chain joins TRBV7-2 to TRBJ2-4; D is unresolved. Trimming removed 0 bases at V and 8 bases at J, with 5 bases between. CDR1 is SGHTA and CDR2 is FQGNSA in the germline V gene. CDR3 size: 12 residues.

V usage is TRBV13 and J usage is TRBJ2-7; D gene uncertain. The CDR3 runs 14 residues. The V and J ends lost 3 bases and 2 bases respectively, with 11 bases between them. From germline, CDR1 is PRHDT and CDR2 FYEKMQ (reference sequence). CDR3 amino acids: CASSLRNEAYEQYF. The CDR3 DNA reads as TGTGCCAGCAGCTTGCGAAACGAAGCCTACGAGCAGTACTTC.

This sequence joins TRBV10-1 and TRBJ1-4, with D perhaps TRBD1 (5 bases). The CDR3 is made up of 18 amino acids. Germline V lookup: CDR1 WNHNN, CDR2 SYGVQD (reference sequence). Trimming shortened V by 0 bases and J by 7 bases, and 21 bases separated the two germline ends. The CDR3 nucleotides are TGCGCCAGCAGTGAGTCAAACCCGACAGCCGAGGAGAGTGAAAAACTGTTTTTT. It is translated as CASSESNPTAEESEKLFF.

The chain links TRBV11-2 to TRBJ2-6, with D maybe TRBD1 (5 bases). The CDR3 extends over 16 amino acids. The germline V and J ends were trimmed by 4 bases and 0 bases, with 10 bases remaining between them. Germline V gives CDR1 SGHAT, CDR2 FQNNGV. The CDR3 loop is CASSSDSLSGANVLTF. CDR3 nucleotide sequence: TGTGCCAGCAGCTCCGACAGCCTCTCTGGGGCCAACGTCCTGACTTTC.

As for this clone: Additional DNA sequences in this sample encode the identical CDR3. The rearrangement joins TRBV20-1 to TRBJ2-7; no clear D gene. Trimming pared 5 bases from V and 1 base from J, leaving 3 bases between. The CDR3 covers 10 residues. CDR1 DFQATT and CDR2 SNEGSKA come from the germline V gene (reference sequence). This CDR3 is CSALSYEQYF. The CDR3 bases are TGCAGTGCTCTTTCCTACGAGCAGTACTTC.

The genes are TRBV7-9 and TRBJ2-1; maybe TRBD2 (5 bases). This CDR3 is 15 amino acids long. Germline CDR1 is SEHNR and CDR2 is FQNEAQ (reference sequence). Between the trimmed V and J ends, which lost 4 bases and 4 bases, there was a span of 14 bases. CDR3 sequence reads: CASSSPVLGYNEQFF. The CDR3 DNA is TGTGCCAGCAGCTCCCCCGTACTAGGTTACAATGAGCAGTTCTTC.

The rearrangement uses TRBV5-4 and TRBJ2-7, with D unclear. V was clipped by 4 bases and J by 1 base, with 9 bases between them. CDR3 length: 13 residues. CDR1 SGHNT and CDR2 YYREEE come from the germline V gene (reference sequence). The CDR3 sequence: CASSPGPSYEQYF. CDR3 nucleotides: TGTGCCAGCAGCCCTGGACCTTCCTACGAGCAGTACTTC.

V usage is TRBV7-2 and J usage is TRBJ2-1, with 11 bases aligning to TRBD2. CDR1 and CDR2 from the germline V gene are SGHTA and FQGNSA. The length of the CDR3 is 18 residues. The V gene end was trimmed by 5 bases and the J gene end by 1 base; junction bases not matched to a gene: 10. The CDR3 bases are TGTGCCAGCAGCCTGGTAGTGGGACTAGCGGCTTCCTACAATGAGCAGTTCTTC. Translated, it gives CASSLVVGLAASYNEQFF. The whole variable domain, remainder taken from reference TRBV7-2 and TRBJ2-1, is GAGVSQSPSNKVTEKGKDVELRCDPISGHTALYWYRQSLGQGLEFLIYFQGNSAPDKSGLPSDRFSAERTGGSVSTLTIQRTQQEDSAVYLCASSLVVGLAASYNEQFFGPGTRLTVL.

Details on this clone: Other DNA sequences within the sample encode an identical CDR3. V usage is TRBV27 and J usage is TRBJ2-7; perhaps TRBD2 as D (6 bases). Between the trimmed V and J ends, which lost 6 bases and 0 bases, there was a span of 9 bases. This CDR3 is built from 13 residues. Germline-derived CDR1 and CDR2 are MNHEY and SMNVEV (reference sequence). For the CDR3, the DNA is TGTGCCAGCAGCCGGGGGAGCTCCTACGAGCAGTACTTC. Protein: CASSRGSSYEQYF.

This sequence joins TRBV6-1 and TRBJ2-1, with D tentatively TRBD2 (5 bases). V lost 10 bases and J 10 bases, leaving 14 bases between the germline ends. The CDR3 runs 11 residues. Germline V gene data show CDR1 as MNHNS and CDR2 as SASEGT. The CDR3 DNA follows: TGTGCCACCAACCGGGGTCGGGAGCAGTTCTTC. Encoded protein: CATNRGREQFF.

This sequence joins TRBV6-1 and TRBJ2-7; D is possibly TRBD2 (6 bases). This CDR3 has 15 residues. Per the germline V gene, CDR1 is MNHNS and CDR2 is SASEGT. V was shortened by 2 bases and J by 2 bases, with 13 bases between the two germline ends. The CDR3 DNA is TGTGCCAGCAGTGAATGGCCCGGAGGGGCCTACGAGCAGTACTTC. Amino acids: CASSEWPGGAYEQYF.

The V call is TRBV11-2, the J call TRBJ2-1, with 8 bases identical to TRBD2. Unmatched junction bases numbered 13, after V lost 5 bases and J lost 7 bases. This CDR3 spans 16 amino acids. From germline, CDR1 is SGHAT and CDR2 FQNNGV. The CDR3 nucleotides are TGTGCCAGCAGCCCCCGGGAAGCGGGAGCGGAAAATGAGCAGTTCTTC. Amino acids: CASSPREAGAENEQFF.

The genes are TRBV4-1 and TRBJ1-2; D perhaps matches TRBD1 (6 bases). V was shortened by 2 bases and J by 2 bases, with 15 bases between the two germline ends. Germline values: CDR1 MGHRA, CDR2 YSYEKL. The CDR3 totals 16 residues. For the CDR3, the DNA is TGCGCCAGCAGCCAAAAAGAGGGGCAGGGGAACTATGGCTACACCTTC. Translated, it gives CASSQKEGQGNYGYTF.

The chain recombines TRBV6-1 with TRBJ1-5, with 9 bases identical to TRBD1. V dropped 2 bases and J dropped 9; count of bases not matched to a gene: 5. The CDR3 totals 14 residues. The germline V gene encodes CDR1 MNHNS and CDR2 SASEGT. This chain's CDR3 is CASSESTGGPPQHF. The CDR3 region has the DNA TGTGCCAGCAGTGAATCAACAGGGGGCCCGCCCCAGCATTTT.

The chain links TRBV7-9 to TRBJ1-1; D is uncertain. Germline V lookup: CDR1 SEHNR, CDR2 FQNEAQ (reference sequence). Trimming shortened V by 5 bases and J by 6 bases, and 10 bases separated the two germline ends. This CDR3 spans 12 amino acids. For the CDR3, the DNA is TGTGCCAGCAGCGGCTTTAAGCCTGAAGCTTTCTTT. Amino acid sequence: CASSGFKPEAFF.